This is a list of T cell receptor beta chains from one sample in a study of CD8 T cells in ankylosing spondylitis. TCRdb reprocessed the 5' RACE reads with MiXCR, giving one entry per CDR3 protein. The table has about 800,000 distinct CDR3 sequences, 10% to 15% seen once; the top ten hold about 0.49%. The sequencing input was blood, either unsorted or a sorted T cell fraction (not recorded which). The origin of the receptors is a male donor with ankylosing spondylitis. Each CDR3 is given with its conserved first and last residue. Fields, in order: clone size, V gene, J gene, D gene, CDR3 protein, CDR3 DNA. A D gene is named only where the DNA matches it firmly. Expanded clones are given a class, and other clones once, few, many or no size at all.

.	TRBV7-2	TRBJ2-7	.	CASSQEGGREQYF	TGTGCCAGCAGCCAGGAGGGGGGTAGGGAGCAGTACTTC
.	TRBV7-2	TRBJ2-7	.	CASSLPRTGTYEQYF	TGTGCCAGCAGCCTCCCCAGGACGGGAACCTACGAGCAGTACTTC
few	TRBV7-2	TRBJ2-2	TRBD1	CASSLHRGNTGELFF	TGTGCCAGCAGCTTACACAGGGGTAACACCGGGGAGCTGTTTTTT
.	TRBV11-2	TRBJ1-2	TRBD1	CASRKGDRDREANYGYTF	TGTGCCAGCAGAAAAGGGGACCGGGACAGGGAAGCTAACTATGGCTACACCTTC
many	TRBV28	TRBJ2-2	.	CASSFMGLWLFF	TGTGCCAGCAGTTTTATGGGTTTATGGCTGTTTTTT
few	TRBV6-4	TRBJ2-6	TRBD1	CASSRAPGGTGANVLTF	TGTGCCAGCAGTCGCGCCCCAGGGGGAACTGGGGCCAACGTCCTGACTTTC
few	TRBV20-1	TRBJ1-2	TRBD1	CSAPRDSIYGYTF	TGCAGTGCTCCCCGGGACAGTATCTATGGCTACACCTTC
.	TRBV20-1	TRBJ1-5	.	CSARAVGAGVQPQHF	TGCAGTGCTAGAGCTGTAGGGGCAGGGGTTCAGCCCCAGCATTTT
.	TRBV6-1	TRBJ1-1	TRBD1	CASSTTGGKVAFF	TGTGCCAGCAGTACGACAGGGGGCAAGGTAGCTTTCTTT
.	TRBV10-3	TRBJ1-2	.	CAISESLDDGYTF	TGTGCCATCAGTGAGTCTTTGGATGATGGCTACACCTTC
many	TRBV12-3/TRBV12-4	TRBJ2-7	TRBD1	CASSQRTGKYEQYF	TGTGCCAGCAGTCAACGGACAGGGAAATACGAGCAGTACTTC
.	TRBV11-2	TRBJ2-7	.	CASSLGASQNF	TGTGCCAGCAGCTTAGGTGCATCCCAGAACTTC
few	TRBV5-1	TRBJ2-1	TRBD2	CASALQTSVNEQFF	TGCGCCAGCGCACTACAGACTAGCGTCAATGAGCAGTTCTTC
few	TRBV10-3	TRBJ1-2	.	CAITTGLNYGYTF	TGTGCCATCACAACAGGGCTTAACTATGGCTACACCTTC
few	TRBV6-6	TRBJ2-1	.	CASVRVWGEQFF	TGTGCCAGCGTAAGGGTATGGGGTGAGCAGTTCTTC
few	TRBV6-5	TRBJ1-2	.	CASSLFPGGQGLYGYTF	TGTGCCAGCAGTTTATTCCCCGGGGGCCAGGGCCTATATGGCTACACCTTC
few	TRBV5-1	TRBJ1-2	.	CASSLAGLGRGGYTF	TGCGCCAGCAGCTTGGCCGGACTGGGTAGAGGAGGCTACACCTTC
many	TRBV12-3/TRBV12-4	TRBJ1-5	.	CASSPDIGGNQPQHF	TGTGCCAGCAGTCCCGACATCGGGGGGAATCAGCCCCAGCATTTT
many	TRBV29-1	TRBJ2-3	.	CSMGGQSTDTQYF	TGCAGCATGGGCGGACAGAGCACAGATACGCAGTATTTT
many	TRBV2	TRBJ1-1	.	CASTTQGSWGEAFF	TGTGCCAGCACCACCCAGGGCTCGTGGGGTGAAGCTTTCTTT